In its sample, the clone carrying this T cell receptor (beta chain) was seen many times. This sample stems from a study of low-dose radiotherapy and immunotherapy resistance in tumors. The V gene's germline CDR1 is DFQATT and CDR2 SNEGSKA (reference sequence). The trim removed 0 bases at V and 2 bases at J, leaving 5 bases unmatched. The CDR3 is made up of 17 amino acids. TRAV- and TRBV-specific primers primed first-strand cDNA, covering alpha and beta chains. PCR amplification of the TCRs was performed with Phusion for 15 to 25 PCR cycles, and it relied on a constant-region primer together with a V-primer adapter. In TCRdb, the reads were re-called with MiXCR into one record per CDR3 protein. Of approximately 89,000 distinct CDR3 sequences detected, 18% appear once; the ten largest clones hold 5.9%. Noted time point: before trial treatment. Each donor was administered nivolumab, ipilimumab, aspirin, low-dose cyclophosphamide and low-dose radiotherapy.

This receptor was identified in a male donor with prostate cancer. The chain joins TRBV20-1 to TRBJ2-1; 12 bases agree with TRBD2. The source material was PBMCs, sampled before treatment. The CDR3: CSAREVGLAGPYNEQFF. The CDR3 DNA sequence: TGCAGTGCTAGAGAGGTAGGACTAGCGGGGCCCTACAATGAGCAGTTCTTC.